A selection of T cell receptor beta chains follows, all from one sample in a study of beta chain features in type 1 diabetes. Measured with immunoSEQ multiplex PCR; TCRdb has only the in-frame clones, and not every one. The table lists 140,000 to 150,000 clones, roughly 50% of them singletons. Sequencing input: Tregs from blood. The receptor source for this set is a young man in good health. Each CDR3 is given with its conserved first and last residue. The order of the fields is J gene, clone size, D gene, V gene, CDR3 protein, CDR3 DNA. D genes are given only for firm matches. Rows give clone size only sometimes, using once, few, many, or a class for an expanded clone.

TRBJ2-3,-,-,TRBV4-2,CASSQRQGYLSTDTQYF,TGTGCCAGCAGCCAAAGGCAGGGCTATCTGAGCACAGATACGCAGTATTTT
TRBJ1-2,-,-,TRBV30,CAWTLNRYGYTF,TGTGCCTGGACCCTCAACAGATATGGCTACACCTTC
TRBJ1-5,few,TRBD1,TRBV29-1,CSVGTVDQPQHF,TGCAGCGTGGGGACAGTAGATCAGCCCCAGCATTTT
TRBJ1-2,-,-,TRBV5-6,CASSLAGFGGYTF,TGTGCCAGCAGCTTGGCAGGGTTTGGTGGCTACACCTTC
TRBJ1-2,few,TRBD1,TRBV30,CAWSVKGFRTGGRHYGYTF,TGTGCCTGGAGTGTAAAGGGGTTCCGGACAGGGGGCCGCCACTATGGCTACACCTTC
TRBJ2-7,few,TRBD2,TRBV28,CASSRAGGFSYEQYF,TGTGCCAGCAGTCGAGCGGGAGGTTTCTCCTACGAGCAGTACTTC
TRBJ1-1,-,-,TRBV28,CASSLGGRGRGPEAFF,TGTGCCAGCAGTTTAGGGGGCAGGGGCCGCGGGCCAGAAGCTTTCTTT
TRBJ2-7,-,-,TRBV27,CASTSQRTYEQYF,TGTGCCAGCACTTCACAGAGAACCTACGAGCAGTACTTC
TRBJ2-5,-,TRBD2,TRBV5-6,CASSLGTIRIEETQYF,TGTGCCAGCAGCTTAGGGACTATTAGGATAGAAGAGACCCAGTACTTC
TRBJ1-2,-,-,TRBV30,CAGYRVIYGYTF,TGTGCCGGATACAGGGTAATCTATGGCTACACCTTC
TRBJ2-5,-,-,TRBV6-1,CASSSRLGQETQYF,TGTGCCAGCAGTTCTCGACTTGGGCAAGAGACCCAGTACTTC
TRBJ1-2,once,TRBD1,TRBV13,CASSLGPRTGVNYGYTF,TGTGCCAGCAGCTTAGGCCCAAGGACAGGGGTTAACTATGGCTACACCTTC
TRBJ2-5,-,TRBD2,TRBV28,CASSLAGASQETQYF,TGTGCCAGCAGTTTAGCGGGAGCATCGCAAGAGACCCAGTACTTC
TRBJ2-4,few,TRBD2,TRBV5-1,CASSLTSGQNIQYF,TGCGCCAGCAGCCTGACTAGCGGGCAAAACATTCAGTACTTC
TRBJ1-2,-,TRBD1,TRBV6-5,CASNGIGTGSYGYTF,TGTGCCAGCAACGGTATCGGGACAGGGAGCTATGGCTACACCTTC
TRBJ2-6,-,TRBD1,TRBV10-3,CAIGGQGRLGANVLTF,TGTGCCATCGGAGGACAGGGTCGTCTGGGGGCCAACGTCCTGACTTTC
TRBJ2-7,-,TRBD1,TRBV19,CASSARQGALSYEQYF,TGTGCCAGTAGTGCCAGACAGGGGGCCCTCTCCTACGAGCAGTACTTC
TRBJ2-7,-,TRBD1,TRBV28,CASSRGTGGYEQYF,TGTGCCAGCAGTCGGGGGACAGGGGGCTACGAGCAGTACTTC
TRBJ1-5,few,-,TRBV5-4,CASSLDGRGNQPQHF,TGTGCCAGCAGCTTGGACGGGAGAGGCAATCAGCCCCAGCATTTT
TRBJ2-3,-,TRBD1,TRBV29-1,CSVDYRGTDTQYF,TGCAGCGTTGATTACAGGGGGACAGATACGCAGTATTTT
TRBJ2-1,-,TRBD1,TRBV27,CASSTPGQGSEQFF,TGTGCCAGCAGCACCCCGGGACAGGGGAGCGAGCAGTTCTTC
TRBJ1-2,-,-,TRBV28,CASSSGEGAYGYTF,TGTGCCAGCAGTTCAGGGGAGGGAGCCTATGGCTACACCTTC
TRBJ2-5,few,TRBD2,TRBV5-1,CASSSLATSGDQETQYF,TGCGCCAGCAGCTCGCTGGCGACTAGCGGAGACCAAGAGACCCAGTACTTC
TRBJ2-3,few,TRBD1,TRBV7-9,CASSVGQGLADTQYF,TGTGCCAGCAGCGTGGGACAGGGTCTCGCAGATACGCAGTATTTT
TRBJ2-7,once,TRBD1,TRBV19,CASSQGAFVHEQYF,TGTGCCAGTAGTCAGGGGGCTTTTGTCCACGAGCAGTACTTC
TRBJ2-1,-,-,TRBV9,CASSSGGRQFF,TGTGCCAGCAGCTCAGGGGGGAGGCAGTTCTTC
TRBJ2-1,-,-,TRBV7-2,CASSFSRDEQFF,TGTGCCAGCAGCTTCTCTCGGGATGAGCAGTTCTTC
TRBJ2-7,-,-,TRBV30,CAWSRHRAGAYEQYF,TGTGCCTGGAGTCGGCACAGGGCTGGAGCCTACGAGCAGTACTTC
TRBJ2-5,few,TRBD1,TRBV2,CASRGQFGETQYF,TGTGCCAGCAGGGGACAGTTTGGAGAGACCCAGTACTTC
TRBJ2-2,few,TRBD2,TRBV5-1,CASSSLAGAGGELFF,TGCGCCAGCAGCTCTCTAGCGGGAGCGGGCGGGGAGCTGTTTTTT
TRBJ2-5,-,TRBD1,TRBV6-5,CASSYYGTGEETQYF,TGTGCCAGCAGTTACTACGGGACAGGGGAAGAGACCCAGTACTTC
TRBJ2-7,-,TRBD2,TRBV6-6,CASSYRTSGTSYEQYF,TGTGCCAGCAGTTACCGGACTAGCGGTACCTCCTACGAGCAGTACTTC
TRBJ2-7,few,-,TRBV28,CASSLGGASYEQYF,TGTGCCAGCAGTTTAGGGGGGGCCTCCTACGAGCAGTACTTC
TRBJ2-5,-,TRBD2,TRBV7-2,CASSLVRAGGWETQYF,TGTGCCAGCAGCTTAGTTCGAGCGGGGGGGTGGGAGACCCAGTACTTC
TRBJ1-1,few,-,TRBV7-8,CASSRYGHNTEAFF,TGTGCCAGCAGCAGATACGGACATAACACTGAAGCTTTCTTT
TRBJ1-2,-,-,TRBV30,CAWNRRPQGYTF,TGTGCCTGGAACCGTCGCCCCCAGGGCTACACCTTC
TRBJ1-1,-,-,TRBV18,CASSSRPDTEAFF,TGTGCCAGCTCAAGCCGCCCGGACACTGAAGCTTTCTTT
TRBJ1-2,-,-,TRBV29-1,CSVAPGYYGYTF,TGCAGCGTCGCCCCAGGGTACTATGGCTACACCTTC
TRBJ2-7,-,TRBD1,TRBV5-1,CASSLVGRGTAEQYF,TGCGCCAGCAGCTTGGTAGGCAGGGGGACCGCCGAGCAGTACTTC
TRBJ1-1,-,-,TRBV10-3,CAISLTGNTEAFF,TGTGCCATCAGTTTGACAGGGAACACTGAAGCTTTCTTT
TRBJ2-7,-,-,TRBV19,CASSIQGHEQYF,TGTGCCAGTAGTATCCAGGGCCACGAGCAGTACTTC
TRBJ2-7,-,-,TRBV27,CASSLALRFSYEQYF,TGTGCCAGCAGTTTAGCGTTGCGGTTCTCCTACGAGCAGTACTTC
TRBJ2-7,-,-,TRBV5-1,CASSLNWYYEQYF,TGCGCCAGCAGCTTGAACTGGTACTACGAGCAGTACTTC
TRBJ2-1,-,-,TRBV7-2,CASSLGVSPSYNEQFF,TGTGCCAGCAGCTTAGGGGTTAGCCCCTCCTACAATGAGCAGTTCTTC
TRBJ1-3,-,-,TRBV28,CATHFRNTIYF,TGTGCCACCCACTTCAGAAACACCATATATTTT
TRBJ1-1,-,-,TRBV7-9,CASSLGQGLNTEAFF,TGTGCCAGCAGCTTAGGTCAGGGACTAAACACTGAAGCTTTCTTT
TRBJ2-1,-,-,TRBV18,CASSPLQRSYNEQFF,TGTGCCAGCTCACCACTCCAGCGGTCCTACAATGAGCAGTTCTTC
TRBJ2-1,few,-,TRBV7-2,CASSHERSSYNEQFF,TGTGCCAGCAGCCATGAGAGGTCCTCCTACAATGAGCAGTTCTTC
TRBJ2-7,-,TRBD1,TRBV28,CASSFGQGASYEQYF,TGTGCCAGCAGTTTTGGGCAGGGGGCTTCCTACGAGCAGTACTTC
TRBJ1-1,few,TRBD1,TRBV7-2,CASSRPRTGNTIGAFF,TGTGCCAGCAGCAGGCCCCGGACAGGGAATACGATAGGCGCTTTCTTT